These T cell receptor beta chains were read from a single sample in a study of patients and donors after allogeneic stem cell transplantation. MiXCR, applied by TCRdb to the RT-PCR reads, yields one record per CDR3 protein. The sample lists 70,000 to 100,000 distinct CDR3 sequences, 5% occurring once. Sequencing was carried out using blood, either unsorted or a sorted T cell fraction (not recorded which). The receptors derive from a human donor who was either an allogeneic HSCT recipient or a stem cell or donor lymphocyte infusion donor (not recorded which). It is not recorded whose cells these are; they may come from a transplant donor. Each CDR3 is given with its conserved first and last residue. Each record gives: CDR3 length, D gene, J gene, V gene, clone size, CDR3 DNA, CDR3 protein. A D gene is named only where the DNA matches it firmly. A row's size may be missing; if present it is once, few, many or a size class.

cdr3_length: 13
d_call: -
j_call: TRBJ2-5
v_call: TRBV5-1
clone_size: -
cdr3_nt: TGCGCCAGCAGCTTGGTGGGCCAAGAGACCCAGTACTTC
cdr3_aa: CASSLVGQETQYF

cdr3_length: 12
d_call: -
j_call: TRBJ1-2
v_call: TRBV7-2
clone_size: many
cdr3_nt: TGTGCCAGCAGCTTTAGTGGGGATGGCTACACCTTC
cdr3_aa: CASSFSGDGYTF

cdr3_length: 16
d_call: -
j_call: TRBJ1-2
v_call: TRBV20-1
clone_size: medium-sized
cdr3_nt: TGCAGTGCTCCCCGAGGTGGGGGGATCCGCAACTATGGCTACACCTTC
cdr3_aa: CSAPRGGGIRNYGYTF

cdr3_length: 14
d_call: -
j_call: TRBJ2-2
v_call: TRBV7-3
clone_size: -
cdr3_nt: TGTGCCAGCAGCTTCGGGATGAACACCGGGGAGCTGTTTTTT
cdr3_aa: CASSFGMNTGELFF

cdr3_length: 15
d_call: TRBD1
j_call: TRBJ1-2
v_call: TRBV5-4
clone_size: -
cdr3_nt: TGTGCCAGCAGCCTTCAAGGGACAGGGGGCTATGGCTACACCTTC
cdr3_aa: CASSLQGTGGYGYTF

cdr3_length: 15
d_call: -
j_call: TRBJ2-1
v_call: TRBV6-1
clone_size: few
cdr3_nt: TGTGCCAGCAGTCAAGAGGGAGGACGGGACAATGAGCAGTTCTTC
cdr3_aa: CASSQEGGRDNEQFF

cdr3_length: 16
d_call: TRBD1
j_call: TRBJ2-7
v_call: TRBV6-1
clone_size: many
cdr3_nt: TGTGCCAGCAGTGAAGCGGGACAGGTGGGGAACTACGAGCAGTACTTC
cdr3_aa: CASSEAGQVGNYEQYF

cdr3_length: 18
d_call: TRBD1
j_call: TRBJ2-3
v_call: TRBV10-1
clone_size: -
cdr3_nt: TGCGCCAGCAGCCTACCCTGGGACAGAACGTCTAGCACAGATACGCAGTATTTT
cdr3_aa: CASSLPWDRTSSTDTQYF

cdr3_length: 13
d_call: -
j_call: TRBJ1-2
v_call: TRBV28
clone_size: many
cdr3_nt: TGTGCCAGCAGTCCCCCCAGGGGAGATGGCTACACCTTC
cdr3_aa: CASSPPRGDGYTF

cdr3_length: 13
d_call: TRBD2
j_call: TRBJ2-5
v_call: TRBV12-3/TRBV12-4
clone_size: many
cdr3_nt: TGTGCCAGCAGTTGGGCGGGGGAAGAGACCCAGTACTTC
cdr3_aa: CASSWAGEETQYF

cdr3_length: 16
d_call: TRBD1
j_call: TRBJ1-4
v_call: TRBV27
clone_size: many
cdr3_nt: TGTGCCAGCACCACTCTCCTCAGGGGGCGGAATGAAAAACTGTTTTTT
cdr3_aa: CASTTLLRGRNEKLFF

cdr3_length: 15
d_call: TRBD2
j_call: TRBJ2-1
v_call: TRBV28
clone_size: many
cdr3_nt: TGTGCCAGCAGTAGTCTAGCGGGAGGCCGCAATGAGCAGTTCTTC
cdr3_aa: CASSSLAGGRNEQFF

cdr3_length: 12
d_call: -
j_call: TRBJ2-2
v_call: TRBV12-3/TRBV12-4
clone_size: few
cdr3_nt: TGTGCCAGCAGTTTTTCGCAGGGGGAGCTGTTTTTT
cdr3_aa: CASSFSQGELFF

cdr3_length: 14
d_call: -
j_call: TRBJ2-5
v_call: TRBV5-1
clone_size: many
cdr3_nt: TGCGCCAGCAGCAAAAGTCTAGGCGAAGAGACCCAGTACTTC
cdr3_aa: CASSKSLGEETQYF

cdr3_length: 16
d_call: -
j_call: TRBJ2-6
v_call: TRBV7-8
clone_size: few
cdr3_nt: TGTGCCAGCAGCTTAGTTGGGGGGACTGGGGCCAACGTCCTGACTTTC
cdr3_aa: CASSLVGGTGANVLTF

cdr3_length: 14
d_call: TRBD1
j_call: TRBJ1-5
v_call: TRBV12-3/TRBV12-4
clone_size: many
cdr3_nt: TGTGCCAGCAGTCGAAGTCCCGCGACAGGGTCCCAGCATTTT
cdr3_aa: CASSRSPATGSQHF

cdr3_length: 15
d_call: -
j_call: TRBJ1-1
v_call: TRBV14
clone_size: few
cdr3_nt: TGTGCCAGCAGCCAAGAGGATAACATGAACACTGAAGCTTTCTTT
cdr3_aa: CASSQEDNMNTEAFF

cdr3_length: 15
d_call: -
j_call: TRBJ2-3
v_call: TRBV20-1
clone_size: -
cdr3_nt: TGCAGTGCCCCCGATCAGTTGGCAAGCACAGATACGCAGTATTTT
cdr3_aa: CSAPDQLASTDTQYF

cdr3_length: 13
d_call: -
j_call: TRBJ1-1
v_call: TRBV7-9
clone_size: many
cdr3_nt: TGTGCCAGCAGCTTAGATGCGAACACTGAAGCTTTCTTT
cdr3_aa: CASSLDANTEAFF

cdr3_length: 15
d_call: TRBD2
j_call: TRBJ2-1
v_call: TRBV20-1
clone_size: many
cdr3_nt: TGCAGTGCTAGTCAGCGGGAGGACCCCTACAATGAGCAGTTCTTC
cdr3_aa: CSASQREDPYNEQFF

cdr3_length: 15
d_call: TRBD2
j_call: TRBJ2-3
v_call: TRBV12-3/TRBV12-4
clone_size: medium-sized
cdr3_nt: TGTGCCAGCAGTGACGGGACTAGCGGGTCAGATACGCAGTATTTT
cdr3_aa: CASSDGTSGSDTQYF

cdr3_length: 14
d_call: -
j_call: TRBJ2-5
v_call: TRBV12-3/TRBV12-4
clone_size: many
cdr3_nt: TGTGCCAGCAGTCAACGACAGTACCAAGAGACCCAGTACTTC
cdr3_aa: CASSQRQYQETQYF

cdr3_length: 19
d_call: TRBD1
j_call: TRBJ2-6
v_call: TRBV12-3/TRBV12-4
clone_size: many
cdr3_nt: TGTGCCAGCAGTTCCAGTCCAGGGGGCAGTAGCTCTGGGGCCAACGTCCTGACTTTC
cdr3_aa: CASSSSPGGSSSGANVLTF

cdr3_length: 16
d_call: -
j_call: TRBJ1-2
v_call: TRBV11-2
clone_size: -
cdr3_nt: TGTGCCAGCAGCCACTTGAGATCGGACACTAACTATGGCTACACCTTC
cdr3_aa: CASSHLRSDTNYGYTF

cdr3_length: 14
d_call: -
j_call: TRBJ1-2
v_call: TRBV7-3
clone_size: -
cdr3_nt: TGTGCCAGCAGCCCAGGAGAAGCTGGCTATGGCTACACCTTC
cdr3_aa: CASSPGEAGYGYTF

cdr3_length: 15
d_call: -
j_call: TRBJ2-6
v_call: TRBV12-3/TRBV12-4
clone_size: many
cdr3_nt: TGTGCCAGCAGTTTAAGGTCCTCCCGAGCCAACGTCCTGACTTTC
cdr3_aa: CASSLRSSRANVLTF

cdr3_length: 13
d_call: -
j_call: TRBJ2-3
v_call: TRBV7-3
clone_size: -
cdr3_nt: TGTGCCAGCAGCTTAGGGACCGAAGATACGCAGTATTTT
cdr3_aa: CASSLGTEDTQYF

cdr3_length: 14
d_call: -
j_call: TRBJ1-2
v_call: TRBV5-4
clone_size: many
cdr3_nt: TGTGCCAGCAGCTGGGGAGACGGCAACTATGGCTACACCTTC
cdr3_aa: CASSWGDGNYGYTF

cdr3_length: 15
d_call: TRBD1
j_call: TRBJ2-2
v_call: TRBV10-3
clone_size: many
cdr3_nt: TGTGCCATCAGGGGACAGGGAGCGAACACCGGGGAGCTGTTTTTT
cdr3_aa: CAIRGQGANTGELFF

cdr3_length: 16
d_call: -
j_call: TRBJ1-5
v_call: TRBV11-3
clone_size: -
cdr3_nt: TGTGCCAGCAGCTTAGGGGGTCTGGGAAGCAATCAGCCCCAGCATTTT
cdr3_aa: CASSLGGLGSNQPQHF

cdr3_length: 13
d_call: -
j_call: TRBJ2-3
v_call: TRBV10-1
clone_size: many
cdr3_nt: TGCGCCAGCAGTGAGTCCGTGCAGGATACGCAGTATTTT
cdr3_aa: CASSESVQDTQYF

cdr3_length: 16
d_call: -
j_call: TRBJ1-6
v_call: TRBV28
clone_size: many
cdr3_nt: TGTGCCAGCAGTTATGCGGCCGGGACGGCCAATTCACCCCTCCACTTT
cdr3_aa: CASSYAAGTANSPLHF

cdr3_length: 15
d_call: -
j_call: TRBJ2-7
v_call: TRBV21-1
clone_size: few
cdr3_nt: TGTGCCAGCAGCAAAGAGGGGCATTTGACTAAGGAGCAGTACTTC
cdr3_aa: CASSKEGHLTKEQYF

cdr3_length: 14
d_call: -
j_call: TRBJ2-5
v_call: TRBV20-1
clone_size: many
cdr3_nt: TGCAGTGCTACTCCAAGGGGGAGGAGAGAGACCCAGTACTTC
cdr3_aa: CSATPRGRRETQYF

cdr3_length: 14
d_call: -
j_call: TRBJ2-4
v_call: TRBV28
clone_size: few
cdr3_nt: TGTGCCAGCAGTTTTGCGTTGGGAAGAAACATTCAGTACTTC
cdr3_aa: CASSFALGRNIQYF

cdr3_length: 12
d_call: -
j_call: TRBJ2-7
v_call: TRBV6-2/TRBV6-3
clone_size: few
cdr3_nt: TGTGCCAGCATGGGTCTCAGCTACGAGCAGTACTTC
cdr3_aa: CASMGLSYEQYF

cdr3_length: 15
d_call: -
j_call: TRBJ2-3
v_call: TRBV20-1
clone_size: many
cdr3_nt: TGCAGTGCTAGCCCCCCCAAGGGGCGCACAGATACGCAGTATTTT
cdr3_aa: CSASPPKGRTDTQYF

cdr3_length: 16
d_call: -
j_call: TRBJ1-5
v_call: TRBV6-5
clone_size: many
cdr3_nt: TGTGCCAGCAGTTACTCTGGACGTCGACGAAGCCAGCCCCAGCATTTT
cdr3_aa: CASSYSGRRRSQPQHF

cdr3_length: 14
d_call: -
j_call: TRBJ1-1
v_call: TRBV20-1
clone_size: few
cdr3_nt: TGCAGCATCCTGCACAGCTTCATGAACACTGAAGCTTTCTTT
cdr3_aa: CSILHSFMNTEAFF

cdr3_length: 9
d_call: -
j_call: TRBJ2-1
v_call: TRBV9
clone_size: many
cdr3_nt: TGTGCCAGCATAAGTGAGCAGTTCTTC
cdr3_aa: CASISEQFF

cdr3_length: 11
d_call: -
j_call: TRBJ1-6
v_call: TRBV27
clone_size: -
cdr3_nt: TGTGCCAGCAGCTCCCTAGGGCCCCTCCACTTT
cdr3_aa: CASSSLGPLHF

cdr3_length: 15
d_call: -
j_call: TRBJ1-2
v_call: TRBV20-1
clone_size: many
cdr3_nt: TGCAGTGCGAAACCCGCAAATACTCCGAACTATGGCTACACCTTC
cdr3_aa: CSAKPANTPNYGYTF

cdr3_length: 18
d_call: TRBD2
j_call: TRBJ2-3
v_call: TRBV9
clone_size: -
cdr3_nt: TGTGCCAGCAGCGTAGAGGGGACACTAGCGGGGTTCACAGATACGCAGTATTTT
cdr3_aa: CASSVEGTLAGFTDTQYF

cdr3_length: 14
d_call: -
j_call: TRBJ1-5
v_call: TRBV19
clone_size: few
cdr3_nt: TGTGCCAGTAGTAGACAGCCTAGCAATCAGCCCCAGCATTTT
cdr3_aa: CASSRQPSNQPQHF

cdr3_length: 13
d_call: -
j_call: TRBJ1-2
v_call: TRBV7-6
clone_size: many
cdr3_nt: TGTGCCAGCAGCTTTTCAGGGGATAGGAGCTACACCTTC
cdr3_aa: CASSFSGDRSYTF

cdr3_length: 13
d_call: -
j_call: TRBJ1-1
v_call: TRBV3-1
clone_size: -
cdr3_nt: TGTGCCAGCAGCCCCACGCGGGGCCTAGGAGCTTTCTTT
cdr3_aa: CASSPTRGLGAFF

cdr3_length: 14
d_call: -
j_call: TRBJ1-2
v_call: TRBV29-1
clone_size: -
cdr3_nt: TGCAGCGGGGCGGCCGTAGAAGCTAACTATGGCTACACCTTC
cdr3_aa: CSGAAVEANYGYTF

cdr3_length: 16
d_call: TRBD2
j_call: TRBJ2-3
v_call: TRBV20-1
clone_size: many
cdr3_nt: TGCAGTGCTAGCGGGTTAGCGGGGGTGCGCACAGATACGCAGTATTTT
cdr3_aa: CSASGLAGVRTDTQYF

cdr3_length: 14
d_call: -
j_call: TRBJ2-2
v_call: TRBV7-2
clone_size: -
cdr3_nt: TGTGCCAGCAGCTTAACCTTAAACACCGGGGAGCTGTTTTTT
cdr3_aa: CASSLTLNTGELFF

cdr3_length: 14
d_call: -
j_call: TRBJ2-2
v_call: TRBV12-3/TRBV12-4
clone_size: many
cdr3_nt: TGTGCCAGCGGCGGGTGGGCGAACACCGGGGAGCTGTTTTTT
cdr3_aa: CASGGWANTGELFF

cdr3_length: 13
d_call: -
j_call: TRBJ2-7
v_call: TRBV29-1
clone_size: -
cdr3_nt: TGCAGCGTTAGGGATTTTGGGGCCTACGAGCAGTACTTC
cdr3_aa: CSVRDFGAYEQYF

cdr3_length: 16
d_call: TRBD2
j_call: TRBJ2-1
v_call: TRBV7-8
clone_size: many
cdr3_nt: TGTGCCAGCAGCTTGGTTGGGCGGGGGGGTTACAATGAGCAGTTCTTC
cdr3_aa: CASSLVGRGGYNEQFF

cdr3_length: 19
d_call: -
j_call: TRBJ2-6
v_call: TRBV3-1
clone_size: -
cdr3_nt: TGTGCCAGCAGCCAAGTAGACGGGGGGCGGGGCACTGGGGCCAACGTCCTGACTTTC
cdr3_aa: CASSQVDGGRGTGANVLTF

cdr3_length: 13
d_call: -
j_call: TRBJ1-2
v_call: TRBV29-1
clone_size: many
cdr3_nt: TGCAGCGTATCCGGGATCAACTCTAATGGCTACACCTTC
cdr3_aa: CSVSGINSNGYTF

cdr3_length: 16
d_call: -
j_call: TRBJ2-5
v_call: TRBV9
clone_size: once
cdr3_nt: TGTGCCAGCAGCGTAGAGGCCAGGTCACTACAAGAGACCCAGTACTTC
cdr3_aa: CASSVEARSLQETQYF

cdr3_length: 14
d_call: -
j_call: TRBJ1-6
v_call: TRBV6-4
clone_size: many
cdr3_nt: TGTGCCAGCAGAGACACCTCGCGGGGTTCACCCCTCCACTTT
cdr3_aa: CASRDTSRGSPLHF

cdr3_length: 13
d_call: -
j_call: TRBJ2-1
v_call: TRBV24-1
clone_size: many
cdr3_nt: TGTGCCACCAGTGACGCATTGGGCAATGAGCAGTTCTTC
cdr3_aa: CATSDALGNEQFF

cdr3_length: 13
d_call: -
j_call: TRBJ1-2
v_call: TRBV12-5
clone_size: many
cdr3_nt: TGTGCTAGTGGTTTGGCCGACGGAGATGGCTACACCTTC
cdr3_aa: CASGLADGDGYTF

cdr3_length: 16
d_call: -
j_call: TRBJ2-5
v_call: TRBV7-8
clone_size: many
cdr3_nt: TGTGCCAGCAGCCACCGGGGGCAACGGGATGGGGAGACCCAGTACTTC
cdr3_aa: CASSHRGQRDGETQYF

cdr3_length: 14
d_call: TRBD1
j_call: TRBJ1-3
v_call: TRBV12-3/TRBV12-4
clone_size: many
cdr3_nt: TGTGCCAGCAGACGACAGGGATCTGGAAACACCATATATTTT
cdr3_aa: CASRRQGSGNTIYF